A selection of T cell receptor beta chains follows, all from one sample in a study of Ad26.COV2.S vaccination and SARS-CoV-2 variants. The assay was immunoSEQ multiplex PCR, and TCRdb's table has in-frame clones only and misses some. The table records about 39,000 clones, approximately 80% of them present only once. Sample: peripheral blood, taken after recovery from COVID-19. The receptor source for this set is a human donor who had recovered from COVID-19. The CDR3 runs from the conserved cysteine through the conserved F or W. The D gene is left open where the match is weak. The size field is filled for only some rows; it gives once, few, many or a size class.

V: TRBV5-1
D: .
size: .
J: TRBJ1-1
CDR3: CASSPLELNTEAFF
DNA: TGCGCCAGCAGTCCCCTAGAGCTGAACACTGAAGCTTTCTTT

V: TRBV19
D: .
size: few
J: TRBJ1-1
CDR3: CASSVRHSEGTEAFF
DNA: TGTGCCAGTAGTGTCAGACACTCCGAGGGCACTGAAGCTTTCTTT

V: TRBV15
D: .
size: .
J: TRBJ1-3
CDR3: CAASRDVTSGNTIYF
DNA: TGTGCCGCCAGCAGGGACGTTACCTCTGGAAACACCATATATTTT

V: TRBV24-1
D: TRBD2
size: few
J: TRBJ2-2
CDR3: CATAGGSTGELFF
DNA: TGTGCCACGGCCGGGGGGAGCACCGGGGAGCTGTTTTTT

V: TRBV29-1
D: TRBD1
size: .
J: TRBJ1-2
CDR3: CSVSPDRGGYTF
DNA: TGCAGCGTCTCCCCGGACAGGGGAGGCTACACCTTC

V: TRBV5-8
D: TRBD1
size: .
J: TRBJ2-7
CDR3: CASSWGIRGQGEQYF
DNA: TGTGCCAGCAGCTGGGGAATAAGGGGGCAAGGCGAGCAGTACTTC

V: TRBV10-2
D: TRBD2
size: .
J: TRBJ2-2
CDR3: CASRVTGTSVNTGELFF
DNA: TGCGCCAGCAGAGTTACCGGGACTAGCGTTAACACCGGGGAGCTGTTTTTT

V: TRBV24-1
D: .
size: .
J: TRBJ2-1
CDR3: CATSTRQVGYNEQFF
DNA: TGTGCCACCAGTACTAGACAGGTAGGGTACAATGAGCAGTTCTTC

V: TRBV7-9
D: TRBD1
size: once
J: TRBJ2-7
CDR3: CASSPDRLSLEQYF
DNA: TGTGCCAGCAGCCCGGACAGGCTATCTCTCGAGCAGTACTTC

V: TRBV24-1
D: .
size: .
J: TRBJ1-2
CDR3: CATSVTVLGTDGYTF
DNA: TGTGCCACCAGTGTGACCGTCCTCGGGACGGATGGCTACACCTTC

V: TRBV7-8
D: .
size: once
J: TRBJ2-3
CDR3: CASSFYRAGGEDTQYF
DNA: TGTGCCAGCTCGTTCTATAGGGCCGGGGGAGAAGATACGCAGTATTTT

V: TRBV4-2
D: .
size: once
J: TRBJ1-3
CDR3: CASSQDAYSGNTIYF
DNA: TGTGCCAGCAGCCAGGACGCTTACTCTGGAAACACCATATATTTT

V: TRBV25-1
D: .
size: .
J: TRBJ1-1
CDR3: CASSHSGRDTEAFF
DNA: TGTGCCAGCAGCCACTCGGGGCGGGACACTGAAGCTTTCTTT

V: TRBV2
D: .
size: .
J: TRBJ2-3
CDR3: CASSKGVRTDTQYF
DNA: TGTGCCAGCAGTAAAGGGGTTCGCACAGATACGCAGTATTTT

V: TRBV11-2
D: .
size: .
J: TRBJ1-2
CDR3: CASSPPYGLNGYTF
DNA: TGTGCCAGCAGCCCCCCCTATGGGCTCAATGGCTACACCTTC

V: TRBV19
D: .
size: .
J: TRBJ1-2
CDR3: CASSPPYYGYTF
DNA: TGTGCCAGTAGTCCCCCCTACTATGGCTACACCTTC

V: TRBV12-3/TRBV12-4
D: .
size: .
J: TRBJ1-1
CDR3: CASSLYGGSEAFF
DNA: TGTGCCAGCAGTTTATATGGCGGGTCTGAAGCTTTCTTT

V: TRBV3-1/TRBV3-2
D: TRBD1
size: few
J: TRBJ1-2
CDR3: CASSQDRTGRGTF
DNA: TGTGCCAGCAGCCAAGATCGGACAGGTCGTGGAACCTTC

V: TRBV7-3
D: .
size: .
J: TRBJ1-1
CDR3: CASSLNPRTEAFF
DNA: TGTGCCAGCAGCTTAAACCCACGCACTGAAGCTTTCTTT

V: TRBV9
D: .
size: .
J: TRBJ2-1
CDR3: CASSVGAGLYNEQFF
DNA: TGTGCCAGCAGCGTAGGGGCTGGCCTCTACAATGAGCAGTTCTTC

V: TRBV10-3
D: TRBD2
size: .
J: TRBJ2-1
CDR3: CAMRGGFLNEQFF
DNA: TGTGCCATGCGGGGGGGATTTTTGAATGAGCAGTTCTTC

V: TRBV7-9
D: .
size: .
J: TRBJ1-4
CDR3: CASSLPGRLFF
DNA: TGTGCCAGCAGCTTGCCGGGAAGGCTGTTTTTT

V: TRBV5-1
D: TRBD2
size: once
J: TRBJ2-3
CDR3: CASSLAVAGVGTDTQYF
DNA: TGCGCCAGCAGCTTGGCGGTAGCGGGAGTGGGAACAGATACGCAGTATTTT

V: TRBV2
D: .
size: .
J: TRBJ2-3
CDR3: CASSESYRATDTQYF
DNA: TGTGCCAGCAGTGAGTCTTACAGGGCCACAGATACGCAGTATTTT

V: TRBV5-1
D: .
size: .
J: TRBJ2-6
CDR3: CASSLALTLGTGANVLTF
DNA: TGCGCCAGCAGCTTGGCCCTAACTTTGGGTACTGGGGCCAACGTCCTGACTTTC

V: TRBV19
D: .
size: .
J: TRBJ2-2
CDR3: CASIPSRRQINTGELFF
DNA: TGTGCCAGTATTCCTAGCCGCAGGCAGATCAACACCGGGGAGCTGTTTTTT

V: TRBV7-9
D: .
size: .
J: TRBJ1-5
CDR3: CASSVTGREPQHF
DNA: TGTGCCAGCAGCGTTACAGGGCGGGAGCCCCAGCATTTT

V: TRBV5-8
D: .
size: few
J: TRBJ2-7
CDR3: CASGGGLTPTYEQYF
DNA: TGTGCCAGCGGCGGAGGGCTCACTCCTACCTACGAGCAGTACTTC

V: TRBV6-6
D: .
size: once
J: TRBJ1-2
CDR3: CASSWDGNYGYTF
DNA: TGTGCCAGCAGTTGGGACGGAAACTATGGCTACACCTTC

V: TRBV6-5
D: TRBD1
size: few
J: TRBJ1-1
CDR3: CASRKQGMNTEAFF
DNA: TGTGCCAGCAGAAAACAGGGGATGAACACTGAAGCTTTCTTT

V: TRBV5-5
D: TRBD2
size: once
J: TRBJ2-5
CDR3: CASSLGGTTQETQYF
DNA: TGTGCCAGCAGCTTGGGAGGGACTACCCAAGAGACCCAGTACTTC

V: TRBV24-1
D: .
size: once
J: TRBJ1-4
CDR3: CANHADPEHEKLFF
DNA: TGTGCCAACCACGCGGACCCCGAGCATGAAAAACTGTTTTTT

V: TRBV2
D: .
size: once
J: TRBJ1-1
CDR3: CASSESPSKAAFF
DNA: TGTGCCAGCAGTGAGAGCCCCTCCAAGGCGGCTTTCTTT

V: TRBV2
D: .
size: once
J: TRBJ2-7
CDR3: CASSEGIYEQYF
DNA: TGTGCCAGCAGTGAAGGCATCTACGAGCAGTACTTC

V: TRBV6-5
D: .
size: .
J: TRBJ2-5
CDR3: CASNRAVQETQYF
DNA: TGTGCCAGCAATCGGGCTGTACAAGAGACCCAGTACTTC

V: TRBV21-1
D: .
size: .
J: TRBJ2-6
CDR3: CASSKGQHRGKSSGANVLTF
DNA: TGTGCCAGCAGCAAAGGACAACACCGGGGGAAAAGCTCTGGGGCCAACGTCCTGACTTTC